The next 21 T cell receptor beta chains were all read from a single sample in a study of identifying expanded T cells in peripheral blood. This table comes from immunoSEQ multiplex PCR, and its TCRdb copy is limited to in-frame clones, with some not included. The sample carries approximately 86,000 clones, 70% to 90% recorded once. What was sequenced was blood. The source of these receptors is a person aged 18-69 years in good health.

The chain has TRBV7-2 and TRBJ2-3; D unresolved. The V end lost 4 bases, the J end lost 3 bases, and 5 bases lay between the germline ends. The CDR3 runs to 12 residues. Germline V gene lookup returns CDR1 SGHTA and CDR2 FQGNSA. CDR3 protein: CASSSTTDTQYF. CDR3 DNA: TGTGCCAGCAGCTCGACGACAGATACGCAGTATTTT.

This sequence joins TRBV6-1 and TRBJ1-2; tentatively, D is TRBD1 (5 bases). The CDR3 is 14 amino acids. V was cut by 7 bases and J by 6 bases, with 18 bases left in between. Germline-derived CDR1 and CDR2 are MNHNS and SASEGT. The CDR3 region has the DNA TGTGCCAGCACCCTTGGAGATCCGGGGGATGGCTACACCTTC. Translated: CASTLGDPGDGYTF.

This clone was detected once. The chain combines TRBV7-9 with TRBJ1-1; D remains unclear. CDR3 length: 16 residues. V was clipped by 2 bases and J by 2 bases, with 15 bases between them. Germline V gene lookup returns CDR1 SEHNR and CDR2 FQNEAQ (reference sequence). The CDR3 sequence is CASSLIGGSRNTEAFF. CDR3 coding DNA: TGTGCCAGCAGCTTAATAGGAGGCAGTCGAAACACTGAAGCTTTCTTT.

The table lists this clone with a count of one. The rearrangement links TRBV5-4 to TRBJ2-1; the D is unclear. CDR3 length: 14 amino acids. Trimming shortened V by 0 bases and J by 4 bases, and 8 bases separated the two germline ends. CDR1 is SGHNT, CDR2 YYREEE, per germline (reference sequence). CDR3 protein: CASSLGYEYNEQFF. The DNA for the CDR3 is TGTGCCAGCAGCTTGGGTTACGAATACAATGAGCAGTTCTTC.

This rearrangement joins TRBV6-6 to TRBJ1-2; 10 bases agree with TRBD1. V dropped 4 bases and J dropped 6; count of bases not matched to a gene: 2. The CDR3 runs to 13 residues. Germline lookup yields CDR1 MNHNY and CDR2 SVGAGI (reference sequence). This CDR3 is CASSSGQGNGYTF. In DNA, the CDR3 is TGTGCCAGCAGTTCGGGACAGGGGAATGGCTACACCTTC.

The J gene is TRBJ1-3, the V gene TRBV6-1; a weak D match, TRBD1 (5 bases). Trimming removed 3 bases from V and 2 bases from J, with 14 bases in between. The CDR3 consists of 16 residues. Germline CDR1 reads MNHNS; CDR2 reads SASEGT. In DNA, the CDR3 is TGTGCCAGCAGTGACCCGGGGTGGGGCACTGGAAACACCATATATTTT. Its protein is CASSDPGWGTGNTIYF.

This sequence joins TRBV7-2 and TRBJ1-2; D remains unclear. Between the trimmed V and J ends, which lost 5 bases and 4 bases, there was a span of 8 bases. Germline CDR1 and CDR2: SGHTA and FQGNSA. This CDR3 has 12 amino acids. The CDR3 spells CASSPPSYGYTF. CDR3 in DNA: TGTGCCAGCAGCCCTCCTTCCTATGGCTACACCTTC.

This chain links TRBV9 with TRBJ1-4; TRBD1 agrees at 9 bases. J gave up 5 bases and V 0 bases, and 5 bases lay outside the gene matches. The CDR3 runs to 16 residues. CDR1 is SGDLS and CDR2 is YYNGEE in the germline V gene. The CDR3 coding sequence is TGTGCCAGCAGCGTAGGGGACAGGGTCTCGAATGAAAAACTGTTTTTT. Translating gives CASSVGDRVSNEKLFF.

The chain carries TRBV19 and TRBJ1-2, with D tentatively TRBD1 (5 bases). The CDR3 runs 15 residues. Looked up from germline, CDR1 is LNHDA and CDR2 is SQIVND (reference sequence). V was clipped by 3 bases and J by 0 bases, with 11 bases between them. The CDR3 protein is CASSIESGPNYGYTF. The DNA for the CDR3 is TGTGCCAGTAGTATTGAGTCAGGGCCTAACTATGGCTACACCTTC.

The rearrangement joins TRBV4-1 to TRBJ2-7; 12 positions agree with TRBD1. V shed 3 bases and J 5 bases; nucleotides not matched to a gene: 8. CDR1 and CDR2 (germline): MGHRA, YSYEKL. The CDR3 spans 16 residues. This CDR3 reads CASSQLFGTGGHEQYF. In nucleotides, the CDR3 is TGCGCCAGCAGCCAGCTCTTCGGGACAGGGGGCCACGAGCAGTACTTC.

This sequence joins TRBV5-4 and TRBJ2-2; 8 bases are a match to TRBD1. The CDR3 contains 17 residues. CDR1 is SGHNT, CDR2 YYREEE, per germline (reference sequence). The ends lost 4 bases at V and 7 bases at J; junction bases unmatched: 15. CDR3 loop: CASSPRLGQGANGELFF. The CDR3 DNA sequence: TGTGCCAGCAGCCCGCGTCTAGGGCAGGGGGCGAACGGGGAGCTGTTTTTT.

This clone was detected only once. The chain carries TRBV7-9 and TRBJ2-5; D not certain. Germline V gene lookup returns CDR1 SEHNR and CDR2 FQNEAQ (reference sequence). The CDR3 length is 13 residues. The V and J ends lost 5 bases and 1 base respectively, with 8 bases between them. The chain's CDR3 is CASSMPGQETQYF. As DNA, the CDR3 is TGTGCCAGCAGCATGCCGGGCCAAGAGACCCAGTACTTC.

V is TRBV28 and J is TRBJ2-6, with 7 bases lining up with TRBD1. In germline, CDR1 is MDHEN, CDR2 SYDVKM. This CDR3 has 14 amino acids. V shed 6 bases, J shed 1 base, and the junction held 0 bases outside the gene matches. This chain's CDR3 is CASRDRSGANVLTF. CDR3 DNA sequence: TGTGCCAGCAGGGACAGGTCTGGGGCCAACGTCCTGACTTTC.

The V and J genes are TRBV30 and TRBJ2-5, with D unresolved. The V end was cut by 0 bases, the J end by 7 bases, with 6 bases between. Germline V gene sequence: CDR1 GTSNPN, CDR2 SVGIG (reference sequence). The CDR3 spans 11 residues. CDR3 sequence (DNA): TGTGCCTGGAGTGTACTTGGGACCCAGTACTTC. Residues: CAWSVLGTQYF.

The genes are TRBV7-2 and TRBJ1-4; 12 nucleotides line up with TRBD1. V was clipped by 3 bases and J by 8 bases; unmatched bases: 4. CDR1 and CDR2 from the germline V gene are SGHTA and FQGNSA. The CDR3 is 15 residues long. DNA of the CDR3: TGTGCCAGCAGCTTCGCCGGGACAGGGGGCGAAAAACTGTTTTTT. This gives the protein CASSFAGTGGEKLFF.

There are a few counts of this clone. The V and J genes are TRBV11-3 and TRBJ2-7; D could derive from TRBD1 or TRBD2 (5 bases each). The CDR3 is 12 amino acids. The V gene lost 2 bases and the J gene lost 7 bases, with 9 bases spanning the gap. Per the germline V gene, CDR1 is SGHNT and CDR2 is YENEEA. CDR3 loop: CASSLRGGEQYF. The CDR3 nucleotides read TGTGCCAGCAGCTTACGGGGCGGTGAGCAGTACTTC.

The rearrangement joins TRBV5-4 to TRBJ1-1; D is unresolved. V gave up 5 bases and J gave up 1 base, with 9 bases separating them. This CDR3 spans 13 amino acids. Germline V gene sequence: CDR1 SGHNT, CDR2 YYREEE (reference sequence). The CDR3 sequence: CASRPTGNTEAFF. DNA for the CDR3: TGTGCCAGCAGGCCAACGGGGAACACTGAAGCTTTCTTT.

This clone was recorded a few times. For the CDR3, the DNA is TGTGCCAGCAGTAGAGACAGAAATTCACCCCTCCACTTT. This sequence encodes CASSRDRNSPLHF. V usage is TRBV7-2 and J usage is TRBJ1-6; possibly TRBD1 for D (5 bases). V lost 6 bases, J lost 7 bases, and 10 bases lay in between. From germline, CDR1 is SGHTA and CDR2 FQGNSA. CDR3 size: 13 residues.

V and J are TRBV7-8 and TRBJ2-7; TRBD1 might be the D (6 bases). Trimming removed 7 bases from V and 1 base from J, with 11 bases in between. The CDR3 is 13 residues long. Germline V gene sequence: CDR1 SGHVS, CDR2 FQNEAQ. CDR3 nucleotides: TGTGCCAGCACCTCAAGGGGGTCCTACGAGCAGTACTTC. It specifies CASTSRGSYEQYF.

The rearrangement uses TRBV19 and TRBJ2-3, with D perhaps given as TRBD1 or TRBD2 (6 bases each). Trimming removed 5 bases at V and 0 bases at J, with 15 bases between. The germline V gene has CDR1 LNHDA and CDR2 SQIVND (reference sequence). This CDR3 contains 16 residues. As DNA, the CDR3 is TGTGCCAGTAGTGACCCTAGGGGGGCCAGCACAGATACGCAGTATTTT. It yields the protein CASSDPRGASTDTQYF.

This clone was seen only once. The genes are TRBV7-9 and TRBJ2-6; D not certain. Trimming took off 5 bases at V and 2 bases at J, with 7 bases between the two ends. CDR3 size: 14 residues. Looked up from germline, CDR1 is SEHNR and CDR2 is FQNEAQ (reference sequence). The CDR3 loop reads CASSPPAGANVLTF. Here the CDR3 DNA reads TGTGCCAGCAGCCCACCTGCTGGGGCCAACGTCCTGACTTTC.